This is a list of T cell receptor beta chains from one sample in a study of blood T cell repertoires in COVID-19. Assay used: immunoSEQ multiplex PCR; TCRdb lists only in-frame clones, some missing. The sample lists fewer than 350,000 clones, around 85% occurring once. Sequencing used PBMCs or T cells enriched from blood (not recorded which). These receptors all stem from a woman aged 50 to 60 who had recovered from COVID-19. Each CDR3 is given with its conserved first and last residue. A D gene is named only where the DNA matches it firmly. Not all rows give a size; the values are once, few, many and, for expanded clones, a class.

D gene: TRBD1; J gene: TRBJ1-1; clone size: -; V gene: TRBV6-5; CDR3 protein: CASRLQGANTEAFF; CDR3 DNA: TGTGCCAGCAGATTACAGGGGGCGAACACTGAAGCTTTCTTT
D gene: -; J gene: TRBJ1-5; clone size: -; V gene: TRBV7-9; CDR3 protein: CASSSTYKTADSNQPQHF; CDR3 DNA: TGTGCCAGCAGCTCTACTTACAAGACTGCCGATAGCAATCAGCCCCAGCATTTT
D gene: -; J gene: TRBJ1-1; clone size: -; V gene: TRBV11-2; CDR3 protein: CASSFGGDGNTEAFF; CDR3 DNA: TGTGCCAGCAGCTTTGGGGGGGATGGGAACACTGAAGCTTTCTTT
D gene: -; J gene: TRBJ1-5; clone size: -; V gene: TRBV4-1; CDR3 protein: CASSPPFSFGYRNQPQHF; CDR3 DNA: TGCGCCAGCAGCCCCCCCTTCTCTTTCGGGTATCGCAATCAGCCCCAGCATTTT
D gene: TRBD2; J gene: TRBJ2-1; clone size: -; V gene: TRBV7-9; CDR3 protein: CASSFTSGAYNEQFF; CDR3 DNA: TGTGCCAGCAGCTTTACTAGCGGGGCCTACAATGAGCAGTTCTTC
D gene: -; J gene: TRBJ1-1; clone size: -; V gene: TRBV6-5; CDR3 protein: CASSYLGGTEAFF; CDR3 DNA: TGTGCCAGCAGTTACCTCGGAGGTACTGAAGCTTTCTTT
D gene: -; J gene: TRBJ1-5; clone size: -; V gene: TRBV10-2; CDR3 protein: CASSEQGRNQPQHF; CDR3 DNA: TGCGCCAGCAGTGAACAGGGAAGGAATCAGCCCCAGCATTTT
D gene: TRBD2; J gene: TRBJ2-7; clone size: -; V gene: TRBV28; CDR3 protein: CASSLDRDYLPYEQYF; CDR3 DNA: TGTGCCAGCAGTTTGGATCGGGACTACCTCCCATACGAGCAGTACTTC
D gene: -; J gene: TRBJ2-5; clone size: many; V gene: TRBV6-1; CDR3 protein: CASSEISGQQETQYF; CDR3 DNA: TGTGCCAGCAGTGAAATTTCCGGACAGCAAGAGACCCAGTACTTC
D gene: TRBD1; J gene: TRBJ2-1; clone size: few; V gene: TRBV7-8; CDR3 protein: CASSPPYRQGSGEQFF; CDR3 DNA: TGTGCCAGCAGCCCACCCTATCGACAGGGCAGCGGTGAGCAGTTCTTC
D gene: -; J gene: TRBJ1-3; clone size: -; V gene: TRBV4-2; CDR3 protein: CASSQDLRVAGNTIYF; CDR3 DNA: TGTGCCAGCAGCCAAGATCTCCGGGTGGCTGGAAACACCATATATTTT